Listed below are T cell receptor beta chains from one sample, sequenced in a study of cytomegalovirus exposure and HLA in healthy donors. Only in-frame clones appear in the TCRdb table, and some are missing; sequencing was by immunoSEQ multiplex PCR. The sample includes tens of thousands of clones, around 75% seen only once; the top ten take almost 7.5%. Sequenced: PBMCs. All receptors derive from a woman between 25 and 40 years old in good health and CMV-seropositive. CDR3s include the opening cysteine and the closing phenylalanine or tryptophan. Fields, in order: clone size, D gene, J gene, V gene, CDR3 DNA, CDR3 protein. The D gene is left open where the match is weak. Clone size is given for some rows only: seen once, a few or many times, or a class if the clone is expanded.

>NA|NA|TRBJ2-2|TRBV9
TGTGCCAGCAGCGCCGTCTCTTTGACAGCCGCGAACACCGGGGAGCTGTTTTTT
CASSAVSLTAANTGELFF
>NA|TRBD1|TRBJ2-7|TRBV5-1
TGCGCCAGCAGCTTGTGGGGACTCGGGACAGGGTCCTACGAGCAGTACTTC
CASSLWGLGTGSYEQYF
>NA|TRBD2|TRBJ2-2|TRBV27
TGTGCCAGTAGTAGGAGACTAGCGGGAGGGCCCACCGGGGAGCTGTTTTTT
CASSRRLAGGPTGELFF
>NA|NA|TRBJ2-3|TRBV9
TGTGCCAGCAGTTCCGACCCCCGGGGAACCACAGATACGCAGTATTTT
CASSSDPRGTTDTQYF
>NA|TRBD2|TRBJ2-7|TRBV9
TGTGCCAGCAGCGTAGGGACTAGGCCCTACGAGCAGTACTTC
CASSVGTRPYEQYF
>once|TRBD2|TRBJ2-1|TRBV2
TGTGCCAGCAGTGAAGCTAGCGGGAGATTCAATGAGCAGTTCTTC
CASSEASGRFNEQFF
>NA|TRBD1|TRBJ1-1|TRBV29-1
TGCAGCGTAAGACAGGGGAACACTGAAGCTTTCTTT
CSVRQGNTEAFF
>NA|NA|TRBJ1-2|TRBV4-3
TGCGCCAGCAGCCAAGATGCAGTCGCAAACTATGGCTACACCTTC
CASSQDAVANYGYTF
>NA|NA|TRBJ1-6|TRBV4-2
TGTGCCAGCAGCCAAGACAGGGACTCCTATAATTCACCCCTCCACTTT
CASSQDRDSYNSPLHF
>NA|TRBD2|TRBJ2-7|TRBV14
TGTGCCAGCAGCCTCCGGACTAGCGGGAGTCGTCAGGAGCAGTACTTC
CASSLRTSGSRQEQYF
>NA|TRBD2|TRBJ2-1|TRBV5-1
TGCGCCAGCAGCTCGGGACTAGCGGGAGGAGTCACCTACAATGAGCAGTTCTTC
CASSSGLAGGVTYNEQFF
>NA|TRBD2|TRBJ2-1|TRBV13
TGTGCCAGCAGCTTAGCAGCGGGAGAGTACTACAATGAGCAGTTCTTC
CASSLAAGEYYNEQFF
>NA|NA|TRBJ1-5|TRBV28
TGTGCCAGCGGGGGCTTAGGGGAGAACCAGCCCCAGCATTTT
CASGGLGENQPQHF
>NA|TRBD1|TRBJ2-5|TRBV5-4
TGTGCCAGCAGCTCGGCGAGGGGGCGCGACCTGGAGACCCAGTACTTC
CASSSARGRDLETQYF
>NA|TRBD1|TRBJ1-2|TRBV18
TGTGCCAGCTCACCAAATCAGGGGGCGCGTGGCTACACCTTC
CASSPNQGARGYTF
>NA|TRBD2|TRBJ2-2|TRBV7-9
TGTGCCAGTTCTGTGGCGGGAGATGAGACCGGGGAGCTGTTTTTT
CASSVAGDETGELFF
>many|NA|TRBJ2-3|TRBV5-6
TGTGCCAGCAGCTCGGTCGGGAGAGAGGCAGATACGCAGTATTTT
CASSSVGREADTQYF
>NA|NA|TRBJ2-7|TRBV28
TGTGCCAGCAGTTTAATAGGCAGGGCGAGAGGCGAGCAGTACTTC
CASSLIGRARGEQYF
>NA|TRBD2|TRBJ2-7|TRBV27
TGTGCCAGCAGTTCCGGGACTAGCGGTCGAGAGCAGTACTTC
CASSSGTSGREQYF
>NA|TRBD2|TRBJ2-7|TRBV10-3
TGTGCCATCAGACGTAGCGGGAGCTCCTACGAGCAGTACTTC
CAIRRSGSSYEQYF
>NA|NA|TRBJ2-6|TRBV7-9
TGTGCGGAGCTTTGGGGGCCCGGCGTCCTGACTTTC
CAELWGPGVLTF
>few|NA|TRBJ2-7|TRBV6-1
TGTGCCAGCCGCGGGACCCGGAACGAGCAGTACTTC
CASRGTRNEQYF
>NA|TRBD1|TRBJ2-2|TRBV6-5
TGTGCCAGCAGTTACAGGACAGGGGTGCTGTTTTTT
CASSYRTGVLFF
>NA|TRBD1|TRBJ1-1|TRBV6-1
TGTGCCAGCAGTACAGGGGCCGGAGTCGCTGAAGCTTTCTTT
CASSTGAGVAEAFF
>NA|NA|TRBJ2-7|TRBV7-9
TGTGCCAGCAGCCCAGGGACACTTGAACGGACCTACGAGCAGTACTTC
CASSPGTLERTYEQYF
>NA|TRBD1|TRBJ2-4|TRBV30
TGTGCCTGGGGTCGGGACAGGGGGGACATTCAGTACTTC
CAWGRDRGDIQYF
>NA|TRBD1|TRBJ2-7|TRBV6-6
TGTGCCAGCAGTAACGGACAGGGCTACGAGCAGTACTTC
CASSNGQGYEQYF
>NA|TRBD2|TRBJ2-4|TRBV6-5
TGTGCCAGCAGGGCGGGACTAGCTAAAAACATTCAGTACTTC
CASRAGLAKNIQYF
>NA|NA|TRBJ2-1|TRBV7-9
TGTGCCAGCAGCTTAGAGACTAGAGGGGTCAATGAGCAGTTCTTC
CASSLETRGVNEQFF
>NA|TRBD1|TRBJ2-1|TRBV10-1
TGCGCCAGCAGTGAGTCGCAGGGGGTTGAGCAGTTCTTC
CASSESQGVEQFF
>NA|NA|TRBJ2-7|TRBV5-6
TGTGCCAGCAGCTTGCGGCGACTAGGTTCTTACGAGCAGTACTTC
CASSLRRLGSYEQYF
>medium-sized|NA|TRBJ2-1|TRBV4-2
TGTGCCAGCAGCCAAGAGCCCGGTTATTCCTACAATGAGCAGTTCTTC
CASSQEPGYSYNEQFF
>few|NA|TRBJ2-7|TRBV5-1
TGCGCCAGCAGCTTGAACGGGGGTGTGTCCTACGAGCAGTACTTC
CASSLNGGVSYEQYF
>NA|NA|TRBJ2-5|TRBV10-2
TGCGCCAGCAGTTTCCTAGCGGAGACCCAGTACTTC
CASSFLAETQYF
>NA|NA|TRBJ1-1|TRBV19
TGTGCCAGTAGTATAATCGGGGGTCAGACCCGCAACACTGAAGCTTTCTTT
CASSIIGGQTRNTEAFF
>NA|TRBD2|TRBJ2-1|TRBV5-1
TGCGCCAGCAGCCCTGTGGGGCGGGAGGTACCTTACAATGAGCAGTTCTTC
CASSPVGREVPYNEQFF
>NA|TRBD1|TRBJ2-4|TRBV28
TGTGCCAGCAGTTTAGGAGACAGGGGGACCAAAAACATTCAGTACTTC
CASSLGDRGTKNIQYF
>NA|TRBD2|TRBJ2-2|TRBV5-1
TGCGCCAGCAGCTTAGCGGGGGTGAACACCGGGGAGCTGTTTTTT
CASSLAGVNTGELFF
>NA|NA|TRBJ1-1|TRBV21-1
TGTGCCAGCAGCAAAGTCAGGGGACAGGGCCACTCCACTGAAGCTTTCTTT
CASSKVRGQGHSTEAFF
>NA|NA|TRBJ2-1|TRBV19
TGTGCCAGTAGTATAGCCCTCAGGGGTTATGAGCAGTTCTTC
CASSIALRGYEQFF
>NA|TRBD2|TRBJ2-1|TRBV29-1
TGCAGCGTTAGACCTAGCGGGAGGGCCGGAGAGCAGTTCTTC
CSVRPSGRAGEQFF
>NA|TRBD1|TRBJ2-1|TRBV29-1
TGCAGCGTCGGAAGACAGGGGAACTACAATGAGCAGTTCTTC
CSVGRQGNYNEQFF
>NA|TRBD2|TRBJ2-7|TRBV9
TGTGCCAGCAGCGGGGCCGGGAGCGGGAGCAGCCCCCGCGAGCAGTACTTC
CASSGAGSGSSPREQYF
>NA|TRBD2|TRBJ2-7|TRBV5-6
TGTGCCAGCAGCCCACCAGGGACTAGCACCTACGAGCAGTACTTC
CASSPPGTSTYEQYF
>NA|TRBD1|TRBJ2-3|TRBV7-2
TGTGCCAGCAGCTTCACAGGACAGGGGCGGCACACAGATACGCAGTATTTT
CASSFTGQGRHTDTQYF